Included here is one TCR beta chain sequence, with context. The data are from a study of control samples from healthy donors and cancer patients. Sequencing used immunoSEQ multiplex PCR; TCRdb keeps in-frame clones, though not all of them. The profile covers 95,000 to 150,000 clones, with 85% to 95% appearing a single time and just under 0.6% taken by the ten largest. Germline-derived CDR1 and CDR2 are SGDLS and YYNGEE. The CDR3 runs to 14 residues. V dropped 4 bases and J dropped 2 bases, with 12 bases sitting between them. This sequence originates from an elderly man with head and neck cancer. Sequencing was performed on PBMCs. This chain connects TRBV9 to TRBJ1-1; D unresolved. The CDR3 loop reads CASSLLPINTEAFF. As DNA, the CDR3 is TGTGCCAGCAGCCTTCTACCTATTAACACTGAAGCTTTCTTT.